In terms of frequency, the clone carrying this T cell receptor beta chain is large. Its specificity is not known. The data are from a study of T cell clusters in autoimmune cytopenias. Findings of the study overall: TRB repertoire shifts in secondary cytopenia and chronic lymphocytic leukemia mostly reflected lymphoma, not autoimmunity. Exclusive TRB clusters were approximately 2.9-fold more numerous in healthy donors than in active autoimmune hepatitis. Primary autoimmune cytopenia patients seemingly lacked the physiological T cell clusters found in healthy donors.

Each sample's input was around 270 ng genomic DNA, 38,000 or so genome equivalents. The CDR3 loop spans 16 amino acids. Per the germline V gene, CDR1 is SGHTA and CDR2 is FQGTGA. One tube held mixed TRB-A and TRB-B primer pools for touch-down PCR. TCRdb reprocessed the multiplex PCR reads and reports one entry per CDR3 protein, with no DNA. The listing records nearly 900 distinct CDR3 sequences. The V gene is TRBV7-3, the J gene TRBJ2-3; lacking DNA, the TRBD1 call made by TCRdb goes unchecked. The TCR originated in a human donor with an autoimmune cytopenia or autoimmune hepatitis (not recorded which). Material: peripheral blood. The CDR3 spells CASSSAGTGRADTQYF.